Sequencing of this TCR beta chain was carried out in a study of early T cells in non-severe SARS-CoV-2 infection. This CDR3 contains 17 residues. The V and J ends lost 1 base and 3 bases, in that order; junction bases with no gene match: 6. CDR1 and CDR2 (germline): SEHNR, FQNEAQ (reference sequence). General study findings and limits: Database matching using VDJdb favored anti-spike CD8 responses, with private and CD4 specificities left missing.

Ten or more counts support this clonotype. Its cognate antigen is unknown. MiXCR, run by TCRdb on the 5' RACE reads, gives a single entry per CDR3 protein. The sample records 65,000 to 70,000 distinct CDR3 sequences, approximately 12% being singletons. Sequences were obtained from whole blood. The chain is built from TRBV7-9 and TRBJ2-1, with TRBD2 matching over 10 bases. This TCR was sampled from an adult who was a healthcare worker with PCR-confirmed SARS-CoV-2 infection or an uninfected control (not recorded which). The CDR3 here is CASSLGSLAGVYNEQFF. In DNA, the CDR3 is TGTGCCAGCAGCTTAGGCTCCCTAGCGGGGGTCTACAATGAGCAGTTCTTC.